These T cell receptor beta chains were read from a single sample in a study of PD-1 blockade in classical Hodgkin lymphoma. TCRdb's copy holds only in-frame clones and misses some; the assay was immunoSEQ multiplex PCR. The table includes about 30,000 clones, approximately 94% detected once. Sequencing was carried out using peripheral blood mononuclear cells (PBMCs). The receptors here all came from a human donor with classical Hodgkin lymphoma. CDR3s include the opening cysteine and the closing phenylalanine or tryptophan.

V gene	J gene	CDR3 protein
TRBV9	TRBJ2-3	CASSVAPIDTQYF
TRBV30	TRBJ2-1	CAWSLSSSYNEQFF
TRBV30	TRBJ2-5	CAWSTREIQETQYF
TRBV19	TRBJ2-7	CASSMGLAVYEQYF
TRBV6-6	TRBJ2-7	CASSLETSYEQYF
TRBV2	TRBJ2-5	CASSEVWGIGETQYF
TRBV7-8	TRBJ1-2	CASSLAGTEGYTF
TRBV5-5	TRBJ1-1	CASSLATEAFF
TRBV29-1	TRBJ2-5	CSVRRGLYEGETQYF
TRBV5-4	TRBJ2-7	CASTRTGGESEQYF
TRBV28	TRBJ2-1	CASRMRNPYNEQFF
TRBV11-3	TRBJ2-2	CASSSLGQGNTGELFF
TRBV28	TRBJ1-1	CASKDRLMNTEAFF
TRBV7-3	TRBJ2-3	CASSFHPSDTQYF
TRBV5-1	TRBJ1-4	CASSLFGNRGTEKLFF
TRBV4-1	TRBJ2-1	CASSQGRSGGPHNEQFF
TRBV6-6	TRBJ2-3	CASTLGRGRGTDTQYF
TRBV7-9	TRBJ1-5	CASSLDGYSNQPQHF
TRBV5-1	TRBJ2-3	CASSSPGNTDTQYF
TRBV2	TRBJ2-7	CASRRTGVDEQYF
TRBV30	TRBJ2-2	CARGFTGELFF
TRBV2	TRBJ2-2	CASSEESRQGELFF
TRBV5-1	TRBJ2-5	CASSLGTGTYQETQYF
TRBV5-4	TRBJ2-7	CASSLGGSGTSYEQYF
TRBV7-9	TRBJ2-2	CASSLVGGAGELFF
TRBV10-2	TRBJ2-1	CASRSSGRALSEQFF
TRBV7-8	TRBJ1-5	CASSREGSNQPQHF
TRBV5-1	TRBJ1-3	CASSLGAIGNTIYF
TRBV12-5	TRBJ1-1	CASGLILDTRNTEAFF
TRBV18	TRBJ2-7	CASSLGSGNEQYF
TRBV5-1	TRBJ2-1	CASSLIAGSYNEQFF
TRBV7-2	TRBJ2-7	CASRTGGLTYEQYF
TRBV7-9	TRBJ2-7	CASSLLIGSYEQYF
TRBV29-1	TRBJ1-2	CSVATGPLYYGYTF
TRBV5-1	TRBJ1-1	CASSLVAGMNTEAFF
TRBV5-6	TRBJ2-7	CASSLLIGGRVTGQYF
TRBV20-1	TRBJ1-4	CIGSHNEKLFF
TRBV6-5	TRBJ2-1	CASSYLAGASRHEQFF
TRBV28	TRBJ1-4	CASSNAGGPNEKLFF
TRBV2	TRBJ1-3	CASSDQVENTIYF
TRBV6-1	TRBJ1-5	CASSEAMGTNQPQHF
TRBV4-1	TRBJ2-5	CASSQDMNGRMETQYF
TRBV6-1	TRBJ2-7	CASSEGDSRTYEQYF
TRBV6-5	TRBJ2-4	CASSFTGVGGKNIQYF
TRBV28	TRBJ1-1	CASKDPGGFEAFF
TRBV19	TRBJ1-5	CASRGRVQPQHF
TRBV27	TRBJ2-6	CASRISGFRTTGANVLTF
TRBV4-2	TRBJ1-4	CASSPRQGENEKLFF
TRBV27	TRBJ2-7	CASSLSRWRIYEQYF
TRBV7-9	TRBJ2-1	CASSSPPVPYNEQFF
TRBV7-9	TRBJ2-7	CASSRGQGPYEQYF
TRBV6-1	TRBJ1-2	CASSDPTGIYGYTF
TRBV30	TRBJ1-4	CAWSVSHREKLFF
TRBV5-5	TRBJ1-1	CASSLYNTEAFF
TRBV28	TRBJ2-1	CASSLGLGSYNEQFF